This T cell receptor delta chain was recorded in a study of γδ T cells in repeated Plasmodium falciparum infection. TCRdb re-called the multiplex PCR reads using CATT. The table records 50,000 or so delta-chain clones, over 1.5% of them present only once. This clone was detected a few times. The protein given by TCRdb reflects a much larger clone and differs at residue 13 from this DNA's translation, likely from a read error; the protein shown is the DNA's translation. Sequences were obtained from gamma-delta T cells from blood. The clonotype originates from a pool of human donors (malaria-infected and uninfected, not separated).

CDR3: CALGESFSSSLLVDTGTDKLIF. Written as DNA, the CDR3 is TGTGCTCTTGGGGAATCCTTCTCTTCCTCGCTACTGGTGGATACTGGGACCGATAAACTCATCTTT. The gene calls are TRDV1 and TRDJ1; D tentatively fits TRDD2 or TRDD3 (6 bases each). Here the J gene came from matching the DNA to germline, since TCRdb omits it. CDR1 and CDR2 from the germline V gene are TSWWSYY and QGS. The CDR3 is made up of 22 amino acids. The germline V and J ends were trimmed by 2 bases and 2 bases, with 33 bases remaining between them.